This T cell receptor (beta chain) is from a study of T cells in Graves' hyperthyroidism and ophthalmopathy. Study-wide results and limits: From stable hyperthyroidism, ophthalmopathy was separated by a 13 V-J model. Among thyroid clonotypes expanded above 0.001, most also appeared in blood. The model forecast ophthalmopathy, anticipating it by a median around 6.4 months before onset.

TCR beta CDR3 regions were amplified from RNA transcripts. Using the HTBI primer set, a first-round RT-PCR was run on the TCR CDR3. TCRdb reanalysed the multiplex PCR reads using MiXCR and keeps one entry per CDR3 protein. The sample has about 400,000 distinct CDR3 sequences, around 15% seen once. The V end lost 5 bases, the J end lost 4 bases, and 11 bases lay between the germline ends. CDR3 length: 13 amino acids. Germline loops: CDR1 LGHDT, CDR2 YNNKEL (reference sequence). This clonotype was detected many times. The antigen is undetermined. PBMCs were obtained from 10 ml fresh peripheral blood. The sequenced material came from blood. The J gene is TRBJ1-1, the V gene TRBV3-1, with D possibly TRBD1 on 5 matching bases. The receptor was derived from a man in his fifties or sixties with Graves' ophthalmopathy. The CDR3 loop is CASSEGFSTEAFF. CDR3 coding DNA: TGTGCCAGCAGCGAGGGGTTTTCCACTGAAGCTTTCTTT.